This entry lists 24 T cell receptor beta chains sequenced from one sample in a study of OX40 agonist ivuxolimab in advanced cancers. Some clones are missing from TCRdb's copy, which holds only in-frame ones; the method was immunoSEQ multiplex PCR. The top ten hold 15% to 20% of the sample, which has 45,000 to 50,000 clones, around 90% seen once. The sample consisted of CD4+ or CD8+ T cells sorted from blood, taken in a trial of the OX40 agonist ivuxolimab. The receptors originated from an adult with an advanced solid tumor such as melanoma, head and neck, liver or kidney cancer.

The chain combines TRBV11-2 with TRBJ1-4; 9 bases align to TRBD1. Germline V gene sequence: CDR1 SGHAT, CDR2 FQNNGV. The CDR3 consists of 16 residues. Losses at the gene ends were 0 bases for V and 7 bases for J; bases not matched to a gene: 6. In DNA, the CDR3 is TGTGCCAGCAGCTTAGATCTAGGACAGGGGTTTGAAAAACTGTTTTTT. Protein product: CASSLDLGQGFEKLFF.

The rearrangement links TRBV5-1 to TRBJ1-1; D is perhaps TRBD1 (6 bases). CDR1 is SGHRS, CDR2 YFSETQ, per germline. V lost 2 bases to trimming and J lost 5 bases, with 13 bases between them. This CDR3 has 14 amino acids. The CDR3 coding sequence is TGCGCCAGCAGCTTTAGGGGGGCGAGGACTGAAGCTTTCTTT. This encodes CASSFRGARTEAFF.

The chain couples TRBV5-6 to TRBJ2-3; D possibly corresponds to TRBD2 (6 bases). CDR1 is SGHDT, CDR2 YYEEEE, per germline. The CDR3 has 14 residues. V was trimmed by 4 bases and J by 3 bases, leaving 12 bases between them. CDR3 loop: CASSDGGRTDTQYF. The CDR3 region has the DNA TGTGCCAGCAGCGACGGGGGAAGAACAGATACGCAGTATTTT.

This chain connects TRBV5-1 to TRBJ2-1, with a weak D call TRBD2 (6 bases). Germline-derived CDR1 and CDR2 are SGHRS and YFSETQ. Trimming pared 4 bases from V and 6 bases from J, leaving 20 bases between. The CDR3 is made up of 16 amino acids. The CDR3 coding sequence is TGCGCCAGCAGCCCGGGGGTAGGGTGGTTAAGCAATGAGCAGTTCTTC. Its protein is CASSPGVGWLSNEQFF.

The CDR3 nucleotides are TGTGCCAGCAGCTTGGGTCAGATGAACACTGAAGCTTTCTTT. Translated: CASSLGQMNTEAFF. The V call is TRBV5-4, the J call TRBJ1-1; no clear D. The CDR3 runs to 14 residues. The V gene's germline CDR1 is SGHNT and CDR2 YYREEE (reference sequence). V dropped 0 bases and J dropped 0 bases, with 6 bases sitting between them.

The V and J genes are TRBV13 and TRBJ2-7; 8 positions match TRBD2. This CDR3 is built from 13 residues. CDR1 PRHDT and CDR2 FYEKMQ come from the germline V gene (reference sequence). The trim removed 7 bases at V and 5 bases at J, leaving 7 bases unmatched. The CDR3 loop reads CASTSGGAHEQYF. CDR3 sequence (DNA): TGTGCCAGCACCTCGGGGGGGGCTCACGAGCAGTACTTC.

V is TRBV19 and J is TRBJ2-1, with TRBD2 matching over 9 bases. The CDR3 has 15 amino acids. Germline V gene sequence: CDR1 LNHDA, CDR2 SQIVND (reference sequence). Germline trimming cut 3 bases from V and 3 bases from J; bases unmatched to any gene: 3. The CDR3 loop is CASSIGSGGYNEQFF. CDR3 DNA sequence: TGTGCCAGTAGTATTGGTAGCGGGGGCTACAATGAGCAGTTCTTC.

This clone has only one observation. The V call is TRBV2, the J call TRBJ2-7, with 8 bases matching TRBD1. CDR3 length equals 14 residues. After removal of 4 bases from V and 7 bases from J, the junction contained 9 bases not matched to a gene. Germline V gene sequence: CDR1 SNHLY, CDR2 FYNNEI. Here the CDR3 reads CASSGGQGAGEQYF. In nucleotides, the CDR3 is TGTGCCAGCAGTGGGGGGCAGGGGGCGGGGGAGCAGTACTTC.

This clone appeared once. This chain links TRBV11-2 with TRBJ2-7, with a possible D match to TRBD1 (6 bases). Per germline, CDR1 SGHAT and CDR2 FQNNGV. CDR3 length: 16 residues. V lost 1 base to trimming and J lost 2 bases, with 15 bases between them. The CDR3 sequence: CASSLGVGQLPYEQYF. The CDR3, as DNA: TGTGCCAGCAGCTTAGGAGTTGGACAGCTCCCCTACGAGCAGTACTTC.

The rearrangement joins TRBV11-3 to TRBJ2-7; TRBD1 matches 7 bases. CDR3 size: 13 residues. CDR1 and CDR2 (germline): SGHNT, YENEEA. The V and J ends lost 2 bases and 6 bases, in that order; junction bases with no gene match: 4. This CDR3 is CASSLRGQLEQYF. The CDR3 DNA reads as TGTGCCAGCAGCTTACGGGGACAGCTCGAGCAGTACTTC.

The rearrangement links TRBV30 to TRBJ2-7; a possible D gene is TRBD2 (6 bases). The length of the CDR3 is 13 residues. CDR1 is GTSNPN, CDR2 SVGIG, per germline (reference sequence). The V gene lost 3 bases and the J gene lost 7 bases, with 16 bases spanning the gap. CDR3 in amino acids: CAWSPTLANEQYF. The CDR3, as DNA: TGTGCCTGGAGCCCCACCCTAGCGAATGAGCAGTACTTC.

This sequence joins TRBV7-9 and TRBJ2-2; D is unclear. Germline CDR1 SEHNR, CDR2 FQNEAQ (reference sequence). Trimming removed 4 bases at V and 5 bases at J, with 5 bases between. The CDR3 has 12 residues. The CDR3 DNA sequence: TGTGCCAGCAGCTCCTTAACCGGGGAGCTGTTTTTT. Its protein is CASSSLTGELFF.

In nucleotides, the CDR3 is TGTGCCAGCAGCTTAGAGGGCAGCGCGATAATCTCCTACGAGCAGTACTTC. Protein product: CASSLEGSAIISYEQYF. The chain uses TRBV11-2 and TRBJ2-7; D is undetermined. This CDR3 region has 17 residues. Germline V CDR1 and CDR2: SGHAT, FQNNGV. V was shortened by 0 bases and J by 0 bases, with 15 bases between the two germline ends.

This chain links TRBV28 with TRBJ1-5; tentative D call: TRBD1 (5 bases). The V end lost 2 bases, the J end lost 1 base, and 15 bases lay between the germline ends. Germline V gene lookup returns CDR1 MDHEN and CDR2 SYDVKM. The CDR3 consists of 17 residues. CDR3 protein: CASSLGLGEVSNQPQHF. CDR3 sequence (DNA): TGTGCCAGCAGTTTAGGGTTAGGGGAAGTCAGCAATCAGCCCCAGCATTTT.

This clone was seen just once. CDR3 residues: CAISEPRGSSYNEQFF. Written as DNA, the CDR3 is TGTGCCATCAGTGAGCCCCGGGGTAGCTCCTACAATGAGCAGTTCTTC. The chain links TRBV10-3 to TRBJ2-1; the D gene is possibly TRBD2 (5 bases). CDR1 is ENHRY and CDR2 is SYGVKD in the germline V gene. This CDR3 is 16 amino acids long. Trimming took off 2 bases at V and 0 bases at J, with 11 bases between the two ends.

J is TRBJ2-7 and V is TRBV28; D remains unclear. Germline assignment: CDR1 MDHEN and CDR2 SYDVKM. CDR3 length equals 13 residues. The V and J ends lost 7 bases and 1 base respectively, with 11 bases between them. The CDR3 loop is CASMISPSYEQYF. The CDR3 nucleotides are TGTGCCAGCATGATTTCACCTTCCTACGAGCAGTACTTC.

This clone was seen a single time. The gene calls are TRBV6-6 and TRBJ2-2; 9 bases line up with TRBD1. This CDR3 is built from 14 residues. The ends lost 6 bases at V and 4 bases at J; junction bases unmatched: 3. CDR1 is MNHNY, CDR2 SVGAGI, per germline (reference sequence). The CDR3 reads CASRTGGSTGELFF. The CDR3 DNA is TGTGCCAGCAGAACAGGGGGCTCCACCGGGGAGCTGTTTTTT.

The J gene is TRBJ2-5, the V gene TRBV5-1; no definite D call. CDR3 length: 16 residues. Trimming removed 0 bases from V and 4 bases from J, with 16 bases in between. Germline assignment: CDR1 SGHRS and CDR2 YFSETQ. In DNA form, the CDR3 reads TGCGCCAGCAGCTTGGCCGGGTCAGGAGCAGCAGAGACCCAGTACTTC. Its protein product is CASSLAGSGAAETQYF.

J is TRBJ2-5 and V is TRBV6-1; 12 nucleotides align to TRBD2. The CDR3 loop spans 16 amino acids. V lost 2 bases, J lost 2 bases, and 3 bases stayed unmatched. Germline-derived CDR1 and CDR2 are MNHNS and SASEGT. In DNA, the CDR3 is TGTGCCAGCAGTGAACTAGCGGGAGGGCCTCAAGAGACCCAGTACTTC. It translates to CASSELAGGPQETQYF.

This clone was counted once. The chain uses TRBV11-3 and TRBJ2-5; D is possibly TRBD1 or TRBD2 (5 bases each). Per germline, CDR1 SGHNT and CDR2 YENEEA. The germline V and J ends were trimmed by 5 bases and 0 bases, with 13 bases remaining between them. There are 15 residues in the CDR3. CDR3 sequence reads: CASSEQVGDQETQYF. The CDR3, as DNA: TGTGCCAGCAGCGAACAGGTGGGGGACCAAGAGACCCAGTACTTC.

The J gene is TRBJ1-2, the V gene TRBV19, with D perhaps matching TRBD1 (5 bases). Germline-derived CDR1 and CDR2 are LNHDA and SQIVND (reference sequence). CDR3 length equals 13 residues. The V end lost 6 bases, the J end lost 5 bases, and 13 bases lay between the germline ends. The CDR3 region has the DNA TGTGCCAGTAGAGGCCCAGGGTTGTATGGCTACACCTTC. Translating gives CASRGPGLYGYTF.

As DNA, the CDR3 is TGTGCCAGCAGTGGGGATGGGGGCAGAGATACGCAGTATTTT. Protein sequence: CASSGDGGRDTQYF. The gene calls are TRBV27 and TRBJ2-3; perhaps TRBD1 as D (6 bases). From germline, CDR1 is MNHEY and CDR2 SMNVEV (reference sequence). The V end was cut by 5 bases, the J end by 5 bases, with 14 bases between. The CDR3 totals 14 residues.

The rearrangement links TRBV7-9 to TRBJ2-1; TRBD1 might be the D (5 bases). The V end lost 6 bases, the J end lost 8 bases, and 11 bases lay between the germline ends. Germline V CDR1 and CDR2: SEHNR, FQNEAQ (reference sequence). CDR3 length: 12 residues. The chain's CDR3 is CASSQKGYEQFF. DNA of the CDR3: TGTGCCAGCAGTCAAAAGGGGTATGAGCAGTTCTTC. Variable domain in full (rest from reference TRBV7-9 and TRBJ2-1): DTGVSQNPRHKITKRGQNVTFRCDPISEHNRLYWYRQTLGQGPEFLTYFQNEAQLEKSRLLSDRFSAERPKGSFSTLEIQRTEQGDSAMYLCASSQKGYEQFFGPGTRLTVL.

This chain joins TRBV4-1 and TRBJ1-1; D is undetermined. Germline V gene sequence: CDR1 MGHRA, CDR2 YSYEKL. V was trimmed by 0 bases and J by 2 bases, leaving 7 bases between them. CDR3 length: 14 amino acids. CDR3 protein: CASSQEQYNTEAFF. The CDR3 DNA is TGCGCCAGCAGCCAAGAACAGTATAACACTGAAGCTTTCTTT.